The 10 T cell receptor beta chains given below trace back to one sample, sequenced in a study of blood T cell repertoires in COVID-19. The assay was immunoSEQ multiplex PCR, and TCRdb's table has in-frame clones only and misses some. The sample yields some 270,000 clones, more than 75% seen once. What was sequenced was peripheral blood. The origin of the receptors is a woman aged 55-70 years who had recovered from COVID-19.

This rearrangement joins TRBV6-2 or TRBV6-3 to TRBJ2-5, with a tentative D call TRBD1 (6 bases). Germline assignment: CDR1 MNHEY and CDR2 SVGEGT. There are 14 residues in the CDR3. Between the trimmed V and J ends, which lost 6 bases and 3 bases, there was a span of 14 bases. CDR3 sequence: CASSSRGPKETQYF. The CDR3 DNA reads TGTGCCAGCAGCTCCAGGGGTCCTAAAGAGACCCAGTACTTC.

There are a few counts of this clone. The chain recombines TRBV18 with TRBJ1-2; D gene uncertain. The germline CDR1 and CDR2 sequences are KGHSH and LQKENI. The CDR3 totals 12 residues. Trimming took off 2 bases at V and 7 bases at J, with 8 bases between the two ends. As DNA, the CDR3 is TGTGCCAGCTCACCAGTCGGTGGTGGCTACACCTTC. This sequence encodes CASSPVGGGYTF.

This clone has more than one count but fewer than ten. The V gene is TRBV5-4, the J gene TRBJ2-1, with 8 bases identical to TRBD2. V lost 3 bases and J lost 0; bases outside the gene matches: 17. Per the germline V gene, CDR1 is SGHNT and CDR2 is YYREEE (reference sequence). The CDR3 has 20 residues. This CDR3 reads CASSWRGAGARGASYNEQFF. In nucleotides, the CDR3 is TGTGCCAGCAGCTGGAGGGGAGCGGGGGCTAGGGGCGCCTCCTACAATGAGCAGTTCTTC.

This sequence joins TRBV28 and TRBJ1-5; 9 nucleotides align to TRBD1. Germline CDR1 is MDHEN and CDR2 is SYDVKM. With V trimmed by 8 bases and J by 3 bases, 2 bases remained unmatched. The CDR3 totals 13 residues. This CDR3 reads CASDRGYNQPQHF. The CDR3, as DNA: TGTGCCAGCGACAGGGGGTACAATCAGCCCCAGCATTTT.

The chain joins TRBV12-3 or TRBV12-4 to TRBJ2-4; no reliable D call. The CDR3 is 11 amino acids. Trimming took off 5 bases at V and 7 bases at J, with 6 bases between the two ends. In DNA, the CDR3 is TGTGCCAGCAGTCTAAAGAACATTCAGTACTTC. Amino acids: CASSLKNIQYF.

The chain recombines TRBV9 with TRBJ2-1; unclear D gene. There are 11 residues in the CDR3. CDR1 and CDR2 from the germline V gene are SGDLS and YYNGEE. V was cut by 1 base and J by 8 bases, with 4 bases left in between. The DNA of the CDR3 is TGTGCCAGCAGCGTATCGTATGAGCAGTTCTTC. Translation: CASSVSYEQFF.

As DNA, the CDR3 is TGCGCCAGCAGCTCGGGACAGTCCGTCTTGGAAGCTTTCTTT. Protein product: CASSSGQSVLEAFF. The V call is TRBV5-1, the J call TRBJ1-1; 7 positions match TRBD1. The CDR3 runs to 14 residues. Germline values: CDR1 SGHRS, CDR2 YFSETQ. Trimming removed 3 bases from V and 8 bases from J; junction bases left unmatched: 10.

The chain has TRBV6-1 and TRBJ2-2, with 9 bases identical to TRBD1. Per germline, CDR1 MNHNS and CDR2 SASEGT. CDR3 length equals 16 residues. Unmatched junction bases numbered 3, after V lost 3 bases and J lost 1 base. The CDR3 sequence: CASSELDRGNTGELFF. The CDR3 coding sequence is TGTGCCAGCAGTGAGCTGGACAGGGGGAACACCGGGGAGCTGTTTTTT.

This rearrangement joins TRBV7-2 to TRBJ1-1; D call uncertain. Trimming took 4 bases from V and 5 from J, leaving 17 bases between them. Per the germline V gene, CDR1 is SGHTA and CDR2 is FQGNSA. This CDR3 is built from 15 residues. CDR3 nucleotide sequence: TGTGCCAGCAGCTCCCGATTGGGGAGTGGTACTGAAGCTTTCTTT. Translation: CASSSRLGSGTEAFF. Full variable domain (remainder filled in from reference TRBV7-2 and TRBJ1-1): GAGVSQSPSNKVTEKGKDVELRCDPISGHTALYWYRQSLGQGLEFLIYFQGNSAPDKSGLPSDRFSAERTGGSVSTLTIQRTQQEDSAVYLCASSSRLGSGTEAFFGQGTRLTVV.

The chain joins TRBV6-5 to TRBJ2-5; 7 positions match TRBD1. Unmatched junction bases numbered 4, after V lost 2 bases and J lost 7 bases. Germline V lookup: CDR1 MNHEY, CDR2 SVGAGI. This CDR3 contains 13 residues. CDR3 residues: CASSYSQGVTQYF. The CDR3 region has the DNA TGTGCCAGCAGTTACAGTCAGGGGGTGACCCAGTACTTC.